This T cell receptor beta chain originates from a study of identical twins. TCRdb re-called the 5' RACE reads through MiXCR, storing one row per CDR3 protein. The sample carries 600,000 to 850,000 distinct CDR3 sequences, roughly 18% recorded once. This clonotype came up many times. CDR1 is DFQATT and CDR2 is SNEGSKA in the germline V gene (reference sequence). The ends were cut back, 6 bases at V and 4 bases at J, with 10 bases in the middle. The CDR3 extends over 12 amino acids. This sample also belongs to another study, concerning T cells expressing NK-cell markers.

The sequence was collected from a woman aged 18-29 years in good health. The chain employs TRBV20-1 and TRBJ2-1; D might be TRBD1 or TRBD2, each matching 5 bases. Material for sequencing was PBMCs. CDR3 loop: CSARGVYNEQFF. In DNA form, the CDR3 reads TGCAGTGCCCGGGGCGTTTACAATGAGCAGTTCTTC.